This T cell receptor (beta chain) was captured in a study of T cell responses to AZD1222 COVID-19 vaccine. The protocol was immunoSEQ multiplex PCR, while the TCRdb copy is restricted to in-frame clones and leaves out a portion. The sample records 150,000 to 200,000 clones, 94% being singletons. J lost 0 bases, V lost 6 bases, and 9 bases had no gene match. The CDR3 totals 16 residues. The germline CDR1 and CDR2 sequences are SGHTA and FQGNSA. Sequenced here: peripheral blood, sampled on day 0 of AZD1222 vaccination. The source is an adult in good health. The rearrangement links TRBV7-2 to TRBJ1-1; TRBD1 agrees at 8 bases. This CDR3 reads CASRIAVTGVNTEAFF. The CDR3 DNA reads TGTGCCAGCAGAATTGCGGTGACAGGGGTGAACACTGAAGCTTTCTTT. The full variable domain, with the rest looked up from reference TRBV7-2 and TRBJ1-1, is GAGVSQSPSNKVTEKGKDVELRCDPISGHTALYWYRQSLGQGLEFLIYFQGNSAPDKSGLPSDRFSAERTGGSVSTLTIQRTQQEDSAVYLCASRIAVTGVNTEAFFGQGTRLTVV.